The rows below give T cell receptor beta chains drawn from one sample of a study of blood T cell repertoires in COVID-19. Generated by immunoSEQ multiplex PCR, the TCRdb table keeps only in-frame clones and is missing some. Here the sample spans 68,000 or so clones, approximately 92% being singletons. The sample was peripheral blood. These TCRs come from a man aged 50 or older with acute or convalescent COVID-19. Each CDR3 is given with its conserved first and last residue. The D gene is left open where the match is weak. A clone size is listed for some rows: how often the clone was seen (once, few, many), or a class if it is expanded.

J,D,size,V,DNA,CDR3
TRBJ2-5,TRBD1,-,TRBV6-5,TGTGCCAGCAGGGTAGGGGGCGACGTAGAGACCCAGTACTTC,CASRVGGDVETQYF
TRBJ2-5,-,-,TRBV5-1,TGCGCCAGCAGCTTGGGCTCCGAGGCGGGATCGGGGACCCAGTACTTC,CASSLGSEAGSGTQYF
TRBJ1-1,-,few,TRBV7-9,TGTGCCAGCAGCTTGTCGGCAGGGGCCACTGAAGCTTTCTTT,CASSLSAGATEAFF
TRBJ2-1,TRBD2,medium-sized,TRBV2,TGTGCCAGCAGTTTCCTGACTAGCTGGAACAATGAGCAGTTCTTC,CASSFLTSWNNEQFF
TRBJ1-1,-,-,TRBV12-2,TGTGCAAGTCGCTATGGCCCGGCGGGGAACACTGAAGCTTTCTTT,CASRYGPAGNTEAFF
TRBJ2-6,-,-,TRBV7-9,TGTGCCAGCAGTCGCTCTGGGGCCAACGTCCTGACTTTC,CASSRSGANVLTF
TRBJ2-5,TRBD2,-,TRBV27,TGTGCCAGCAGTTTAGTGAGGTTTGGGACTACCACCCAAGAGACCCAGTACTTC,CASSLVRFGTTTQETQYF
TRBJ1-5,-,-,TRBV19,TGTGCCAGTTCAAGTCAGAGCAATCAGCCCCAGCATTTT,CASSSQSNQPQHF
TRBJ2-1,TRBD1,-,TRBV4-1,TGCGCCAGCGGACTTACAGGGGCTTCCTACAATGAGCAGTTCTTC,CASGLTGASYNEQFF
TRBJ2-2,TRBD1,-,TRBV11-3,TGTGCCAGCAGCTGGAACCGGGACAGCACGAACACCGGGGAGCTGTTTTTT,CASSWNRDSTNTGELFF
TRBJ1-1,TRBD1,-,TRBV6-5,TGTGCCAGCAGTTACGGGGTGGGACAGAAGACACTGGAAGCTTTCTTT,CASSYGVGQKTLEAFF
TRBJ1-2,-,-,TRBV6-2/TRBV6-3,TGTGCCAGCAGTTACTCCCTTAACTATGGCTACACCTTC,CASSYSLNYGYTF
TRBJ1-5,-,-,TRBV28,TGTGCCAGCAGTCGGGGCAATCAGCCCCAGCATTTT,CASSRGNQPQHF
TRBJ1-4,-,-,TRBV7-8,TGTGCCAGCAGCCCTCAGGGCTTAAAACTGTTTTTT,CASSPQGLKLFF
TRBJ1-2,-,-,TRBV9,TGTGCCAGCAGCGTAGGTCTACAGCAAAACTATGGCTACACCTTC,CASSVGLQQNYGYTF
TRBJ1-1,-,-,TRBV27,TGTGCCAGCAGTTTAGGCGGGAACACTGAAGCTTTCTTT,CASSLGGNTEAFF
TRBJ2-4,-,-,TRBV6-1,TGTGCCAGCAGTGAAGAGATTAGTTTTTACTTC,CASSEEISFYF
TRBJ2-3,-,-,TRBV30,TGTGCCTGGAGTGTACGGCGGCCCACAGATACGCAGTATTTT,CAWSVRRPTDTQYF
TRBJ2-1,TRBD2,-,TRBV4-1,TGCGCCAGCAGCCAAGTCAGGCTAGCGGGAGTAGGTGAGCAGTTCTTC,CASSQVRLAGVGEQFF
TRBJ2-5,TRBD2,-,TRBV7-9,TGTGCCAGCAGCTTAAGCGGGGTTGGACCCGGAGAGACCCAGTACTTC,CASSLSGVGPGETQYF
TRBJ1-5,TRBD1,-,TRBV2,TGTGCCAGCTCGGGACAGAGCAATCAGCCCCAGCATTTT,CASSGQSNQPQHF
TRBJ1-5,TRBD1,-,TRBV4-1,TGCGCCAGCAGCCAAGATCGGGACAGGGGTATTCATCAGCCCCAGCATTTT,CASSQDRDRGIHQPQHF
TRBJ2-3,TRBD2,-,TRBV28,TGTGCCAGCAGGTTGCCGGGGGGGGATACGCAGTATTTT,CASRLPGGDTQYF
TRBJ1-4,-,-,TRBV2,TGTGCCAGCAGTGAAGCGCTTCCGAGCTCTAATGAAAAACTGTTTTTT,CASSEALPSSNEKLFF
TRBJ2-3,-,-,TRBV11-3,TGTGCCAGCAGCTCCGCGGGAAATAGCACAGATACGCAGTATTTT,CASSSAGNSTDTQYF
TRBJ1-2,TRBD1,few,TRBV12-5,TGTGCTAGTGGTTTGGTGGGACAGGGTTATGGCTACACCTTC,CASGLVGQGYGYTF
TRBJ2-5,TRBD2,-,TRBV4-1,TGCGCCAGCAGCCTGACGGTTTTCGGCGGTAGCGGGAGAGAGACCCAGTACTTC,CASSLTVFGGSGRETQYF
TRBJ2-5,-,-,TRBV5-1,TGCGCCAGCAGCTTGGGAGGGAACCAAGAGACCCAGTACTTC,CASSLGGNQETQYF
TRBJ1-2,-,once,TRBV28,TGTGCCAGCAGTTCCCCTCGTGGGGGCAAGAACTATGGCTACACCTTC,CASSSPRGGKNYGYTF
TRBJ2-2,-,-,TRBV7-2,TGTGCCAGCAGCTTAGCCAGCGGAGCGAACACCGGGGAGCTGTTTTTT,CASSLASGANTGELFF
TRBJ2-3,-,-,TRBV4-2,TGTGCCAGCAGCCAAGGTTCCTTCCCCCCAGATACGCAGTATTTT,CASSQGSFPPDTQYF
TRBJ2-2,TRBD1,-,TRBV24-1,TGTGCCGCCGGACAGGGGAACACCGGGGAGCTGTTTTTT,CAAGQGNTGELFF
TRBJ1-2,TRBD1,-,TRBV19,TGTGCCAGTAGTCTCGGACAGGGGGCGACATATGGCTACACCTTC,CASSLGQGATYGYTF
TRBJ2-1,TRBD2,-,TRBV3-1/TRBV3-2,TGTGCCAGCAGCCAAGTTCCGGATTTAGGGCTAGCGGGAGGCCACAATGAGCAGTTCTTC,CASSQVPDLGLAGGHNEQFF
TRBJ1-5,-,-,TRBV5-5,TGTGCCAGCAGCCCCAACGGGGGTCAGCCCCAGCATTTT,CASSPNGGQPQHF
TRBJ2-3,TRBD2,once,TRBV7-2,TGTGCCAGCAGCCCCACGTATCTAGCGGGACCCTTCACAGATACGCAGTATTTT,CASSPTYLAGPFTDTQYF